This T cell receptor beta chain was found in a study of shared clonotypes between healthy human individuals. Per germline, CDR1 KGHSH and CDR2 LQKENI. This CDR3 has 11 amino acids. Trimming left V 4 bases short and J 4 bases short, with 2 bases between. Replicate PCRs for sorted subsets used 200 ng DNA; this equaled 25,000 to 35,000 T cell genomes. The table came from immunoSEQ multiplex PCR; TCRdb's copy has only in-frame clones and leaves some out. The sample records under 1,100,000 clones, about 75% being singletons. CD4+ cells yielded CD45RA+ naive and CD45RA-negative memory subsets. This clonotype originated in a man between 18 and 29 years old in good health. The V gene is TRBV18, the J gene TRBJ1-3; D gene unclear. The sample was memory CD4+ T cells sorted from blood. This sample's subset: CD45RA-negative fraction. The CDR3 DNA sequence: TGTGCCAGCTCACAGGGAAACACCATATATTTT. Translating it yields CASSQGNTIYF.